The 25 T cell receptor beta chains given below trace back to one sample, sequenced in a study of T cells in Graves' hyperthyroidism and ophthalmopathy. Amplified TCR beta CDR3 regions derived from RNA transcripts. RT-PCR in the first round (using the HTBI primer set) targeted the TCR CDR3. Via MiXCR, TCRdb re-called the multiplex PCR reads, giving one row per CDR3 protein. The sample holds 550,000 to 700,000 distinct CDR3 sequences, around 46% seen once. The sample taken for sequencing was peripheral blood or thyroid tissue (not recorded which). Source of these receptors: an adult woman with Graves' disease, either hyperthyroidism or ophthalmopathy (not recorded which).

This clonotype was picked up many times. The J gene is TRBJ2-5, the V gene TRBV5-1; D is unresolved. CDR1 is SGHRS, CDR2 YFSETQ, per germline. V gave up 1 base and J gave up 3 bases, with 7 bases separating them. This CDR3 contains 13 residues. CDR3 bases: TGCGCCAGCAGCTTGCCCCCCGAAGAGACCCAGTACTTC. This codes for CASSLPPEETQYF.

The rearrangement links TRBV6-2 or TRBV6-3 to TRBJ1-5; D gene ambiguous. Germline CDR1 is MNHEY and CDR2 is SVGEGT. The V end lost 7 bases, the J end lost 1 base, and 8 bases lay between the germline ends. The CDR3 is made up of 13 amino acids. The CDR3 reads CASKDTSNQPQHF. The CDR3 DNA reads TGTGCCAGCAAAGACACCAGCAATCAGCCCCAGCATTTT.

The V and J genes are TRBV14 and TRBJ2-3; 14 bases line up with TRBD2. This CDR3 comprises 15 residues. CDR1 and CDR2 from the germline V gene are SGHDN and FVKESK. Trimming removed 9 bases from V and 2 bases from J; junction bases left unmatched: 4. CDR3: CASGLAGGITDTQYF. DNA for the CDR3: TGTGCCAGTGGACTAGCGGGAGGAATCACAGATACGCAGTATTTT. The complete variable domain, with remaining parts taken from reference TRBV14 and TRBJ2-3, reads EAGVTQFPSHSVIEKGQTVTLRCDPISGHDNLYWYRRVMGKEIKFLLHFVKESKQDESGMPNNRFLAERTGGTYSTLKVQPAELEDSGVYFCASGLAGGITDTQYFGPGTRLTVL.

In this sample, this clonotype turned up many times. J is TRBJ1-1 and V is TRBV9; no reliable D call. The CDR3 sequence is 13 residues long. The germline V gene encodes CDR1 SGDLS and CDR2 YYNGEE. Trimming shortened V by 1 base and J by 1 base, and 5 bases separated the two germline ends. CDR3 coding DNA: TGTGCCAGCAGCGTACACGGGAACACTGAAGCTTTCTTT. Residues: CASSVHGNTEAFF.

This clonotype came up many times. The V gene is TRBV6-5, the J gene TRBJ2-7; D uncertain. V was shortened by 2 bases and J by 4 bases, with 6 bases between the two germline ends. Germline V gives CDR1 MNHEY, CDR2 SVGAGI. The CDR3 has 12 residues. In DNA, the CDR3 is TGTGCCAGCAGTTACGACCGGTACGAGCAGTACTTC. This encodes CASSYDRYEQYF.

The V gene is TRBV9, the J gene TRBJ1-3; D is unclear. V was cut by 3 bases and J by 0 bases, with 7 bases left in between. CDR1 is SGDLS and CDR2 is YYNGEE in the germline V gene. The CDR3 consists of 14 residues. DNA of the CDR3: TGTGCCAGCAGCGCAGGACCCTCTGGAAACACCATATATTTT. This codes for CASSAGPSGNTIYF.

There are many counts of this clonotype. The V and J genes are TRBV10-3 and TRBJ1-1, with a tentative D call TRBD1 (5 bases). The germline V gene has CDR1 ENHRY and CDR2 SYGVKD. This CDR3 is built from 14 residues. V was trimmed by 0 bases and J by 4 bases, leaving 9 bases between them. CDR3 nucleotides: TGTGCCATCAGTGAGTCTAGGGGTAGCACTGAAGCTTTCTTT. This sequence encodes CAISESRGSTEAFF.

This chain links TRBV12-3 or TRBV12-4 with TRBJ2-7; TRBD2 agrees at 7 bases. V shed 6 bases, J shed 10 bases, and the junction held 12 bases outside the gene matches. This CDR3 has 13 amino acids. CDR3 in DNA: TGTGCCAGCAGGGGAGGGGACTCCTACAATCAGTACTTC. It translates to CASRGGDSYNQYF.

This clonotype was counted at least ten times. This chain links TRBV7-8 with TRBJ2-5; 9 positions agree with TRBD2. This CDR3 spans 16 amino acids. Trimming removed 5 bases from V and 0 bases from J; junction bases left unmatched: 7. Germline V gene sequence: CDR1 SGHVS, CDR2 FQNEAQ. In DNA, the CDR3 is TGTGCCAGCAGCCGCCGACTAGCGGCAGACCAAGAGACCCAGTACTTC. Its protein is CASSRRLAADQETQYF.

This clonotype was counted at least ten times. The V call is TRBV11-2, the J call TRBJ1-4, with a weak D call TRBD1 (6 bases). With 1 base removed from V and 7 bases from J, the gap between germline ends came to 16 bases. This CDR3 spans 16 amino acids. Germline-derived CDR1 and CDR2 are SGHAT and FQNNGV. CDR3 sequence (DNA): TGTGCCAGCAGCTTAGCCCCCGGGGGGCTGACTGAAAAACTGTTTTTT. As protein: CASSLAPGGLTEKLFF.

There are many counts of this clonotype. The chain links TRBV7-9 to TRBJ1-1, with 7 bases lining up with TRBD1. In germline, CDR1 is SEHNR, CDR2 FQNEAQ (reference sequence). The J segment lost 7 bases and the V segment lost 0 bases, leaving 2 bases of the junction unmatched. The CDR3 runs 13 residues. For the CDR3, the DNA is TGTGCCAGCAGCTTAGCAGGGACAGATGAAGCTTTCTTT. Residues: CASSLAGTDEAFF.

This clonotype was observed a single time. This sequence joins TRBV4-1 and TRBJ1-1; D ambiguous. CDR3 length: 14 residues. V dropped 4 bases and J dropped 1 base, with 10 bases sitting between them. Looked up from germline, CDR1 is MGHRA and CDR2 is YSYEKL. The CDR3 coding sequence is TGCGCCAGCAGCCCCGTAAACTCGAACACTGAAGCTTTCTTT. Its protein product is CASSPVNSNTEAFF.

The rearrangement joins TRBV5-1 to TRBJ1-5; D gene unclear. Germline-derived CDR1 and CDR2 are SGHRS and YFSETQ. The CDR3 length is 13 residues. With 2 bases removed from V and 6 bases from J, the gap between germline ends came to 9 bases. DNA of the CDR3: TGCGCCAGCAGCTTACTGCCGGGTCAGCCCCAGCATTTT. Translated, it gives CASSLLPGQPQHF.

This clonotype occurred many times. The chain has TRBV20-1 and TRBJ2-6, with TRBD1 matching 8 bases. The V segment lost 8 bases and the J segment 4 bases; nucleotides outside the gene matches: 19. The CDR3 spans 18 residues. Germline lookup yields CDR1 DFQATT and CDR2 SNEGSKA (reference sequence). The CDR3 sequence is CSPLGILGQGTGANVLTF. In nucleotides, the CDR3 is TGCAGTCCGCTAGGAATCTTAGGACAGGGTACCGGGGCCAACGTCCTGACTTTC.

This chain connects TRBV5-1 to TRBJ1-1, with D possibly matching TRBD1 (6 bases). Trimming stripped 4 bases from V and 0 bases from J, with 25 bases between. The germline CDR1 and CDR2 sequences are SGHRS and YFSETQ. There are 19 residues in the CDR3. The CDR3 DNA follows: TGCGCCAGCAGCCAACCGAAGCTTTTTTTTAGGACAGTGAACACTGAAGCTTTCTTT. Amino acids: CASSQPKLFFRTVNTEAFF.

This clonotype was observed at least ten times. The chain couples TRBV29-1 to TRBJ2-7; the match to TRBD1 covers 9 bases. CDR1 and CDR2 (germline): SQVTM, ANQGSEA. V dropped 4 bases and J dropped 4; count of bases not matched to a gene: 2. This CDR3 comprises 12 residues. The CDR3 is CSVAGQGYEQYF. The CDR3 nucleotides are TGCAGCGTTGCCGGACAGGGGTACGAGCAGTACTTC.

This clonotype was detected only a few times. The chain carries TRBV6-4 and TRBJ1-1; a possible D gene is TRBD1 (5 bases). The CDR3 runs to 15 residues. The germline V and J ends were trimmed by 3 bases and 6 bases, with 17 bases remaining between them. CDR1 is MRHNA and CDR2 is SNTAGT in the germline V gene. CDR3 nucleotides: TGTGCCAGCAGTGAAACCTCGGGGGGTATGGCTGAAGCTTTCTTT. The encoded protein is CASSETSGGMAEAFF.

The CDR3 sequence is CASNIQNTEAFF. As DNA, the CDR3 is TGTGCCAGCAACATACAAAACACTGAAGCTTTCTTT. The rearrangement uses TRBV6-1 and TRBJ1-1; D is unclear. The CDR3 contains 12 residues. CDR1 is MNHNS and CDR2 is SASEGT in the germline V gene. The germline V and J ends were trimmed by 7 bases and 2 bases, with 8 bases remaining between them.

In this sample, this clonotype turned up many times. The chain uses TRBV29-1 and TRBJ2-5; 7 positions agree with TRBD2. The CDR3 is made up of 14 amino acids. CDR1 is SQVTM and CDR2 is ANQGSEA in the germline V gene. With 6 bases clipped from V and 5 bases from J, the junction kept 12 bases outside the gene matches. The CDR3: CSVDLTAGVETQYF. The CDR3 region has the DNA TGCAGCGTCGACCTCACCGCGGGGGTGGAGACCCAGTACTTC.

The chain carries TRBV20-1 and TRBJ2-1; possible D gene TRBD2, 6 bases. V lost 7 bases and J lost 7, with 14 bases in between. The CDR3 contains 12 residues. Per germline, CDR1 DFQATT and CDR2 SNEGSKA (reference sequence). CDR3 loop: CSGRVADNEQFF. In nucleotides, the CDR3 is TGCAGTGGCAGGGTAGCGGATAATGAGCAGTTCTTC.

The J gene is TRBJ2-1, the V gene TRBV18; unclear D gene. Trimming cost V 6 bases and J 5 bases, with 11 bases left between them. This CDR3 is 13 amino acids long. Germline CDR1 and CDR2: KGHSH and LQKENI. As DNA, the CDR3 is TGTGCCAGCTCCCCAGGCGGACACAATGAGCAGTTCTTC. Protein sequence: CASSPGGHNEQFF.

At least ten counts were recorded for this clonotype. This rearrangement joins TRBV2 to TRBJ2-6, with 11 nucleotides matching TRBD1. Per the germline V gene, CDR1 is SNHLY and CDR2 is FYNNEI. The length of the CDR3 is 16 residues. V trimming: 9 bases; J trimming: 1 base; junction bases outside the gene matches: 5. The CDR3 nucleotides are TGTGCCAGAGGACAGGGGGCGCCTTCTGGGGCCAACGTCCTGACTTTC. This codes for CARGQGAPSGANVLTF.

With respect to this clonotype: With a much larger clone just one base away, this may be a read error. Without the conserved terminal phenylalanine or tryptophan, this CDR3 likely stems from a read error. The V and J genes are TRBV15 and TRBJ2-3; D not certain. Deletions cut 1 base from V and 4 bases from J, with 12 bases between. This CDR3 region has 15 residues. Germline CDR1 reads LNHNV; CDR2 reads YYDKDF (reference sequence). This CDR3 is CATSRGTAEADTQYL. The CDR3 nucleotides read TGTGCCACCAGCAGAGGTACTGCAGAGGCAGATACGCAGTATCTT.

This clonotype was found a few times. Being one base from a much bigger clone, this may be a read error. The chain recombines TRBV5-1 with TRBJ1-3; D might be TRBD1 (5 bases). CDR1 and CDR2 from the germline V gene are SGHRS and YFSETQ. This CDR3 has 14 residues. This chain's CDR3 is CVSSLGTDGNTIYF. In DNA form, the CDR3 reads TGCGTCAGCAGCTTAGGGACCGATGGAAACACCATATATTTT.

The chain combines TRBV7-3 with TRBJ1-4, with TRBD1 matching 8 bases. The CDR3 is 13 amino acids. With V trimmed by 3 bases and J by 14 bases, 8 bases remained unmatched. Germline V gene data show CDR1 as SGHTA and CDR2 as FQGTGA. CDR3 sequence reads: CASSLRQGAELFF. CDR3 DNA: TGTGCCAGCAGCTTGCGTCAGGGGGCTGAGCTGTTTTTT.